This T cell receptor (beta chain) derives from a study of blood T cell repertoires in COVID-19. Overall study context: PBMCs, B-cell-depleted T cells, or T cells were the source of the cDNA or gDNA that made up the material.

Authors' processing steps: Estimation of nucleated cell counts was performed using reference gene primer amplification. Assay: immunoSEQ multiplex PCR; the TCRdb copy retains only in-frame clones and omits some. The D gene and trimming were derived from the DNA, and the V and J assignments and clone size from that table. The profile shows a few hundred thousand clones, 75% to 90% of them singletons. The TCR comes from a woman aged 30 to 39 who had recovered from COVID-19. The sample consisted of peripheral blood.

CDR3 nucleotides: TGTGCCAGCAGCCCCGGAGGGGCTGGAAACACCATATATTTT. It codes for CASSPGGAGNTIYF. The chain links TRBV5-5 to TRBJ1-3; weak D call: TRBD1 (5 bases). The CDR3 runs 14 residues. CDR1 SGHKS and CDR2 YYEKEE come from the germline V gene (reference sequence). With 4 bases removed from V and 2 bases from J, the gap between germline ends came to 10 bases.